This T cell receptor (beta chain) was found in a study of T-cell memory formation after mild COVID-19. Study-wide results and limits: Among contracting clones, CD4+ were mainly CM/EM and CD8+ enriched in EMRA. Pre-infection memory already had some responding clones, implying cross-reactive memory joined.

One entry per CDR3 protein, called by TCRdb with MiXCR from the 5' RACE reads. The profile shows 500,000 to 650,000 distinct CDR3 sequences, less than 25% of them singletons. Regarding this clonotype: What it recognizes is unknown.

Germline V gene lookup returns CDR1 SGHTA and CDR2 FQGNSA. Trimming stripped 2 bases from V and 3 bases from J, with 8 bases between. The CDR3 loop spans 15 amino acids. The receptor was isolated from an adult woman who had mild COVID-19 (a few samples of this study predate the infection). Cell type and time point are not known. The chain recombines TRBV7-2 with TRBJ2-6; D not resolved. Sequenced: PBMCs or a T cell subset sorted from them (not recorded which). The CDR3 is CASSLSNFGANVLTF. The CDR3 nucleotides are TGTGCCAGCAGCTTATCCAATTTTGGGGCCAACGTCCTGACTTTC. The variable domain in full, completed from reference TRBV7-2 and TRBJ2-6, reads GAGVSQSPSNKVTEKGKDVELRCDPISGHTALYWYRQSLGQGLEFLIYFQGNSAPDKSGLPSDRFSAERTGGSVSTLTIQRTQQEDSAVYLCASSLSNFGANVLTFGAGSRLTVL.